Below, 25 T cell receptor beta chains from the same sample are listed, as sequenced in a study of blood T cell repertoires in COVID-19. The protocol was immunoSEQ multiplex PCR, while the TCRdb copy is restricted to in-frame clones and leaves out a portion. The data hold roughly 410,000 clones, with approximately 89% observed a single time. The specimen sequenced was peripheral blood. The receptors shown here come from a woman aged 60-75 years with COVID-19, enrolled during active disease.

CDR3 amino acids: CASSELQPGWMVDTEAFF. The CDR3 DNA reads as TGTGCCAGCAGCGAACTACAGCCGGGGTGGATGGTAGATACTGAAGCTTTCTTT. The V and J genes are TRBV5-5 and TRBJ1-1; D gene ambiguous. CDR3 size: 18 residues. Germline V gene data show CDR1 as SGHKS and CDR2 as YYEKEE (reference sequence). Trimming cost V 4 bases and J 5 bases, with 27 bases left between them.

J is TRBJ2-7 and V is TRBV28; 8 nucleotides align to TRBD1. CDR1 MDHEN and CDR2 SYDVKM come from the germline V gene. The CDR3 consists of 14 residues. V lost 6 bases to trimming and J lost 3 bases; unmatched junction nucleotides: 7. CDR3 bases: TGTGCCAGCAGAGGGGATACAGGGGGCTACGAGCAGTACTTC. Protein: CASRGDTGGYEQYF. The full variable domain, with the rest looked up from reference TRBV28 and TRBJ2-7, is DVKVTQSSRYLVKRTGEKVFLECVQDMDHENMFWYRQDPGLGLRLIYFSYDVKMKEKGDIPEGYSVSREKKERFSLILESASTNQTSMYLCASRGDTGGYEQYFGPGTRLTVT.

The rearrangement uses TRBV7-3 and TRBJ2-1; 7 bases line up with TRBD1. CDR3 length: 15 residues. From germline, CDR1 is SGHTA and CDR2 FQGTGA. V was pared by 5 bases and J by 5 bases, with 9 bases of the junction left unmatched. This chain's CDR3 is CASSKQQGQNNEQFF. CDR3 DNA: TGTGCCAGCAGCAAACAACAGGGGCAGAACAATGAGCAGTTCTTC.

The chain has TRBV19 and TRBJ1-5; D is perhaps TRBD1 (5 bases). V was trimmed by 8 bases and J by 1 base, leaving 15 bases between them. This CDR3 has 15 amino acids. Germline lookup yields CDR1 LNHDA and CDR2 SQIVND (reference sequence). The CDR3: CASFDSSRSNQPQHF. CDR3 sequence (DNA): TGTGCCAGTTTTGACAGCAGCCGAAGCAATCAGCCCCAGCATTTT.

This chain connects TRBV5-1 to TRBJ2-3, with 8 bases aligning to TRBD2. CDR1 and CDR2 (germline): SGHRS, YFSETQ. Losses at the gene ends were 4 bases for V and 3 bases for J; bases not matched to a gene: 7. This CDR3 contains 15 residues. CDR3 nucleotides: TGCGCCAGCAGCCCTATAGCGGGGCCGACAGATACGCAGTATTTT. This codes for CASSPIAGPTDTQYF.

The rearrangement joins TRBV7-6 to TRBJ2-5, with TRBD2 matching over 14 bases. The CDR3 runs to 15 residues. V lost 5 bases, J lost 8 bases, and 7 bases stayed unmatched. Germline CDR1 reads SGHVS; CDR2 reads FNYEAQ. CDR3 loop: CASSPRTSGGQTQYF. The DNA for the CDR3 is TGTGCCAGCAGCCCCCGGACTAGCGGGGGGCAAACCCAGTACTTC. The full variable domain, rest sourced from reference TRBV7-6 and TRBJ2-5, is GAGVSQSPRYKVTKRGQDVALRCDPISGHVSLYWYRQALGQGPEFLTYFNYEAQQDKSGLPNDRFSAERPEGSISTLTIQRTEQRDSAMYRCASSPRTSGGQTQYFGPGTRLLVL.

The gene calls are TRBV21-1 and TRBJ2-3; the DNA was not used to check the table's D call, TRBD2. TRBV21-1 is marked as a pseudogene. The CDR3 spans 16 residues. CDR3 sequence: CASSKSWTGITDTQYF. DNA for the CDR3: TGTGCCAGCAGCAAAAGTTGGACGGGGATCACAGATACGCAGTATTTT.

This rearrangement joins TRBV2 to TRBJ2-1, with TRBD2 identical over 14 bases. With V trimmed by 5 bases and J by 15 bases, 12 bases remained unmatched. The CDR3 runs to 15 residues. Germline assignment: CDR1 SNHLY and CDR2 FYNNEI. The CDR3 DNA is TGTGCCAGCAGTATCGAGGGACTAGCGGGGGAGAGGGGGTTCTTC. Translating gives CASSIEGLAGERGFF.

V and J are TRBV7-9 and TRBJ2-2, with D maybe TRBD1 (5 bases). The V gene lost 7 bases and the J gene lost 2 bases, with 8 bases spanning the gap. CDR1 is SEHNR, CDR2 FQNEAQ, per germline (reference sequence). CDR3 size: 13 residues. The CDR3, as DNA: TGTGCCAGCACCGACAGAAACACCGGGGAGCTGTTTTTT. Encoded protein: CASTDRNTGELFF.

The rearrangement joins TRBV2 to TRBJ2-7, with TRBD1 as a possible D gene (7 bases). Germline V gives CDR1 SNHLY, CDR2 FYNNEI. The V end lost 4 bases, the J end lost 5 bases, and 12 bases lay between the germline ends. This CDR3 has 13 residues. The CDR3 region is CASSVRDSNEQYF. The CDR3 nucleotides are TGTGCCAGCAGTGTGCGGGACAGTAACGAGCAGTACTTC.

The V call is TRBV4-1, the J call TRBJ2-7, with 7 nucleotides matching TRBD1. The germline CDR1 and CDR2 sequences are MGHRA and YSYEKL. The V segment lost 4 bases and the J segment 7 bases; nucleotides outside the gene matches: 10. The CDR3 extends over 14 amino acids. CDR3 bases: TGCGCCAGCAGCCCCCGGGACAGTCCGACTGAGCAGTACTTC. Translation: CASSPRDSPTEQYF.

J is TRBJ1-6 and V is TRBV4-2; D is perhaps TRBD1 (5 bases). Trimming cost V 1 base and J 7 bases, with 17 bases left between them. The CDR3 contains 17 residues. The germline V gene encodes CDR1 LGHNA and CDR2 YNFKEQ. The CDR3 bases are TGTGCCAGCAGCCAAGTAGGGGCAGACAGAACAAATTCACCCCTCCACTTT. Translation: CASSQVGADRTNSPLHF.

The chain carries TRBV12-5 and TRBJ2-2, with a weak D call TRBD2 (6 bases). The CDR3 extends over 14 amino acids. CDR1 and CDR2 (germline): LGHNT, FRNRAP. V was pared by 6 bases and J by 3 bases, with 11 bases between. CDR3 coding DNA: TGTGCTAGTGGCCCCACGGGGGACACCGGGGAGCTGTTTTTT. Encoded protein: CASGPTGDTGELFF.

V gene TRBV28 combines with J gene TRBJ2-1, with 10 nucleotides matching TRBD2. The CDR3 runs 15 residues. Germline V gene sequence: CDR1 MDHEN, CDR2 SYDVKM. V gave up 6 bases and J gave up 6 bases; unmatched junction bases: 8. The CDR3 DNA follows: TGTGCCAGCAGCTCCGCTCTAGCGGGGGTCAATGAGCAGTTCTTC. Its translation: CASSSALAGVNEQFF.

The rearrangement joins TRBV5-4 to TRBJ2-3; weak D call: TRBD1 (6 bases). From germline, CDR1 is SGHNT and CDR2 YYREEE (reference sequence). The CDR3 length is 14 residues. The V end was cut by 5 bases, the J end by 7 bases, with 17 bases between. CDR3 protein: CASSPRDGTNTQYF. The CDR3 DNA sequence: TGTGCCAGCAGTCCCCGGGACGGGACAAATACGCAGTATTTT.

The V call is TRBV19, the J call TRBJ2-2, with 7 bases fitting TRBD1. There are 17 residues in the CDR3. Unmatched junction bases numbered 16, after V lost 5 bases and J lost 7 bases. Germline assignment: CDR1 LNHDA and CDR2 SQIVND (reference sequence). The CDR3 is CASSPGTWTGLNGELFF. The CDR3 DNA reads as TGTGCCAGTAGTCCAGGGACCTGGACAGGCCTAAACGGGGAGCTGTTTTTT.

V usage is TRBV5-1 and J usage is TRBJ1-2; D call uncertain. The length of the CDR3 is 13 residues. V lost 0 bases and J 1 base, leaving 4 bases between the germline ends. In germline, CDR1 is SGHRS, CDR2 YFSETQ. This chain's CDR3 is CASSLAVNYGYTF. The CDR3 region has the DNA TGCGCCAGCAGCTTGGCAGTTAACTATGGCTACACCTTC.

This chain uses TRBV30 with TRBJ1-2; D not resolved. Germline assignment: CDR1 GTSNPN and CDR2 SVGIG (reference sequence). This CDR3 has 11 amino acids. V shed 1 base and J shed 7 bases, with 7 bases lying between them. CDR3 sequence: CAWSDGSGYTF. Written as DNA, the CDR3 is TGTGCCTGGAGTGATGGGAGTGGCTACACCTTC.

V usage is TRBV12-3 or TRBV12-4 and J usage is TRBJ1-2; D ambiguous. Between the trimmed V and J ends, which lost 3 bases and 4 bases, there was a span of 6 bases. The CDR3 loop spans 12 amino acids. DNA of the CDR3: TGTGCCAGCAGTTTCTCGGTCTATGGCTACACCTTC. Its protein is CASSFSVYGYTF.

This clone has just one count. V and J are TRBV5-5 and TRBJ2-7; D is perhaps TRBD1 (6 bases). Germline CDR1 reads SGHKS; CDR2 reads YYEKEE (reference sequence). The CDR3 is 15 amino acids. Trimming took off 0 bases at V and 2 bases at J, with 12 bases between the two ends. The CDR3 reads CASSLADRSAYEQYF. In DNA form, the CDR3 reads TGTGCCAGCAGCTTGGCCGACAGGAGCGCCTACGAGCAGTACTTC.

The V and J genes are TRBV5-6 and TRBJ1-1, with TRBD1 matching over 9 bases. CDR3 length: 14 amino acids. V dropped 2 bases and J dropped 6; count of bases not matched to a gene: 5. CDR1 and CDR2 from the germline V gene are SGHDT and YYEEEE. Written as DNA, the CDR3 is TGTGCCAGCAGCTTTGGACAGGGGTTCGCTGAAGCTTTCTTT. Translating it yields CASSFGQGFAEAFF. Full variable domain (remainder filled in from reference TRBV5-6 and TRBJ1-1): DAGVTQSPTHLIKTRGQQVTLRCSPKSGHDTVSWYQQALGQGPQFIFQYYEEEERQRGNFPDRFSGHQFPNYSSELNVNALLLGDSALYLCASSFGQGFAEAFFGQGTRLTVV.

The chain recombines TRBV9 with TRBJ1-3, with unresolved D. The V end was cut by 4 bases, the J end by 0 bases, with 8 bases between. The CDR3 has 14 residues. Germline loops: CDR1 SGDLS, CDR2 YYNGEE. The CDR3 loop is CASSPHYSGNTIYF. In DNA form, the CDR3 reads TGTGCCAGCAGCCCTCACTACTCTGGAAACACCATATATTTT.

The chain couples TRBV5-1 to TRBJ1-4; TRBD1 aligns across 9 bases. CDR3 length equals 15 residues. The trim removed 4 bases at V and 7 bases at J, leaving 8 bases unmatched. Looked up from germline, CDR1 is SGHRS and CDR2 is YFSETQ. CDR3 in amino acids: CASSPRTGVGEKLFF. The CDR3 nucleotides are TGCGCCAGCAGCCCACGGACAGGGGTGGGTGAAAAACTGTTTTTT.

The sample holds one count of this clone. CDR3 nucleotide sequence: TGTGCCAGCAGCCAAGAACAGAAAGCCCTCAACTATGGCTACACCTTC. It translates to CASSQEQKALNYGYTF. This chain connects TRBV4-2 to TRBJ1-2; unclear D gene. V was shortened by 0 bases and J by 2 bases, with 13 bases between the two germline ends. CDR3 length: 16 amino acids. The germline gives CDR1 LGHNA, CDR2 YNFKEQ.

The genes are TRBV6-6 and TRBJ1-5, with 8 bases fitting TRBD1. Losses at the gene ends were 5 bases for V and 6 bases for J; bases not matched to a gene: 9. In germline, CDR1 is MNHNY, CDR2 SVGAGI (reference sequence). This CDR3 region has 15 residues. CDR3 bases: TGTGCCAGCAGTAGCAGACAGGGGCTTGGTCAGCCCCAGCATTTT. The encoded protein is CASSSRQGLGQPQHF.